This T cell receptor beta chain derives from a study of T cell responses to AZD1222 COVID-19 vaccine. Findings of the study overall: The repertoires were collected only after the peak T cell response.

The method was immunoSEQ multiplex PCR; TCRdb's version includes in-frame clones alone and lacks a portion of them. The sample has 150,000 to 200,000 clones, 70% to 90% seen once; the top ten hold around 1%. Both about-4-week and about-12-week second-dose recipients were combined. Comment on this clone: The target antigen is unknown.

The CDR3 has 18 residues. CDR1 is SGHVS and CDR2 is FNYEAQ in the germline V gene. V lost 4 bases, J lost 0 bases, and 19 bases lay in between. The V call is TRBV7-6, the J call TRBJ1-3; TRBD1 might be the D (6 bases). This receptor was identified in an adult who received the AZD1222 COVID-19 vaccine. The material sequenced was peripheral blood, taken 28 days after the second AZD1222 dose. The CDR3 region is CASSSHRATERSGNTIYF. The CDR3 nucleotides read TGTGCCAGCAGCTCCCACAGGGCGACCGAACGCTCTGGAAACACCATATATTTT.